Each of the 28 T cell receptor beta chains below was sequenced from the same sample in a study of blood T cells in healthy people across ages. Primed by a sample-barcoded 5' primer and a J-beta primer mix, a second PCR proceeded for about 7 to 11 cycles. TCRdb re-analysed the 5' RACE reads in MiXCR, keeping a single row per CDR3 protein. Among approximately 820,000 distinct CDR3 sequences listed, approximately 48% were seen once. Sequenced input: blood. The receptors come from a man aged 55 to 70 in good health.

CDR3 coding DNA: TGTGCCAGCAGCAGAGGACAGTCGAACACTGAAGCTTTCTTT. Translating it yields CASSRGQSNTEAFF. The rearrangement links TRBV5-4 to TRBJ1-1, with D possibly being TRBD1 (6 bases). Trimming removed 4 bases at V and 1 base at J, with 11 bases between. The germline V gene encodes CDR1 SGHNT and CDR2 YYREEE (reference sequence). The length of the CDR3 is 14 residues.

The CDR3 sequence: CASSLRGAGGLDEQYF. The CDR3, as DNA: TGCGCCAGCAGCCTCCGGGGGGCAGGGGGCTTGGACGAGCAGTACTTC. The chain has TRBV5-1 and TRBJ2-5; possibly TRBD1 for D (8 bases). The assigned J gene may be wrong: the sequence end matches TRBJ2-7 better. This CDR3 has 16 amino acids. Germline V CDR1 and CDR2: SGHRS, YFSETQ.

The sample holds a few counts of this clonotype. CDR3 region: CASRRPGQGTYEQYF. The CDR3 DNA is TGTGCCAGCAGGCGTCCGGGACAGGGGACCTACGAGCAGTACTTC. J is TRBJ2-7 and V is TRBV6-2 or TRBV6-3, with TRBD1 matching 10 bases. V shed 6 bases and J 2 bases; nucleotides not matched to a gene: 7. The CDR3 sequence is 15 residues long. The germline CDR1 and CDR2 sequences are MNHEY and SVGEGT.

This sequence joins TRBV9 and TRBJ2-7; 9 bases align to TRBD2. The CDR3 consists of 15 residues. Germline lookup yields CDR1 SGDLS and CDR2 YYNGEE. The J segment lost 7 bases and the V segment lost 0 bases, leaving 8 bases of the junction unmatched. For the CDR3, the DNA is TGTGCCAGCAGCGTAGATGGGACTAGCAGTTCGGAGCAGTACTTC. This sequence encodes CASSVDGTSSSEQYF.

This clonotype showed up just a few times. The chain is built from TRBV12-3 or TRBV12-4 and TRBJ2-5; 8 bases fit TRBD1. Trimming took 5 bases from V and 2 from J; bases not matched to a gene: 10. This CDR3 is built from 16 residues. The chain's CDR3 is CASSPGTGLLQETQYF. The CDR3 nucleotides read TGTGCCAGCAGTCCCGGGACAGGATTGCTTCAAGAGACCCAGTACTTC.

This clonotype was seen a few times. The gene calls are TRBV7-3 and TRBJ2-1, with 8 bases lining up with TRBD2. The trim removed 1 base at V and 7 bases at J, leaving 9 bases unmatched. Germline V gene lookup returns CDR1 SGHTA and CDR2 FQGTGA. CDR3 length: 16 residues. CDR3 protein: CASSLSPGGPWNEQFF. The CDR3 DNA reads TGTGCCAGCAGCTTAAGCCCGGGGGGGCCTTGGAATGAGCAGTTCTTC.

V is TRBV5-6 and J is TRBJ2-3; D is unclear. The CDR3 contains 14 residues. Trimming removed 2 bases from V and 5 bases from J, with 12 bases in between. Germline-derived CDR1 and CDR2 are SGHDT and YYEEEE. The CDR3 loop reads CASSLGRGIDTQYF. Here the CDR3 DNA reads TGTGCCAGCAGCTTAGGACGTGGAATAGATACGCAGTATTTT.

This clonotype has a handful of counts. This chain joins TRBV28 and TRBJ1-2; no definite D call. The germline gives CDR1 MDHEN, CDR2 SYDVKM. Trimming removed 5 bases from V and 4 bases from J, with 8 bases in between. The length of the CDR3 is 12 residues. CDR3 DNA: TGTGCCAGCAGTACCCCCCGCTATGGCTACACCTTC. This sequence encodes CASSTPRYGYTF.

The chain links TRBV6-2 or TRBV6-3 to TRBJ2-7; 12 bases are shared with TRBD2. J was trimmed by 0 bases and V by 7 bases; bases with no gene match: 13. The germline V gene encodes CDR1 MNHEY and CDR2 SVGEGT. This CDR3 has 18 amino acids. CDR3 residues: CASTKGTSGGPYSYEQYF. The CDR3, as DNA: TGTGCCAGCACTAAAGGAACTAGCGGGGGGCCATACTCCTACGAGCAGTACTTC.

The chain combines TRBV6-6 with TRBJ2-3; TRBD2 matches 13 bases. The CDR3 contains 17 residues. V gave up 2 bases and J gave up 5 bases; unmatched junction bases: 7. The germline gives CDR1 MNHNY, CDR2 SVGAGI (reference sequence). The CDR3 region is CASSYLLTSGGLDTQYF. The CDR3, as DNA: TGTGCCAGCAGTTACCTCCTGACTAGCGGGGGGTTAGATACGCAGTATTTT.

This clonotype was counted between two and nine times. CDR3 residues: CASSPPTDPSDQETQYF. CDR3 coding DNA: TGTGCCAGCAGCCCCCCTACGGACCCATCGGACCAAGAGACCCAGTACTTC. The V gene is TRBV7-9, the J gene TRBJ2-5, with D hard to call. Germline V gives CDR1 SEHNR, CDR2 FQNEAQ (reference sequence). The V end was cut by 5 bases, the J end by 0 bases, with 19 bases between. The CDR3 runs 17 residues.

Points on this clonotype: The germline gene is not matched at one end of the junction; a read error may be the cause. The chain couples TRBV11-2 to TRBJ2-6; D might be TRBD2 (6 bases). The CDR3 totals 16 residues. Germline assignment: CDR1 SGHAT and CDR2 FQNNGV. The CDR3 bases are TGTGCCAGCAGCTTAAATCTAGCGCCCGGGGCCAACGTCTTGACTTTC. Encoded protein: CASSLNLAPGANVLTF.

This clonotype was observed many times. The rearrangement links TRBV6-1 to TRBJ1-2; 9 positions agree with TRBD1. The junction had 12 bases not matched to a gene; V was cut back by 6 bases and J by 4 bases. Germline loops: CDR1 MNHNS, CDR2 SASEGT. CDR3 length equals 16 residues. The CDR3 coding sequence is TGTGCCAGCAGGATGGATTACAGGGGGCTGAGCTATGGCTACACCTTC. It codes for CASRMDYRGLSYGYTF.

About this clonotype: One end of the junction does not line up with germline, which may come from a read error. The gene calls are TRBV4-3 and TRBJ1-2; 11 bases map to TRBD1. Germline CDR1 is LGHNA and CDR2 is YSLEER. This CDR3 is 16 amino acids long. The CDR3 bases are TGCGCCAGCAGCCAAGGGACAGGGGGCTCTAACTATGGTTACACCTTC. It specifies CASSQGTGGSNYGYTF.

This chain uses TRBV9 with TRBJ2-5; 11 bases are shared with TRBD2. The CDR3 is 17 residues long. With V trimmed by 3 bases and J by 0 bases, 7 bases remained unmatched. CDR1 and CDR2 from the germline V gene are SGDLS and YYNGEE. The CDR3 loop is CASSEIGLAGYQETQYF. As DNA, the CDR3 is TGTGCCAGCAGCGAAATTGGACTAGCGGGTTACCAAGAGACCCAGTACTTC.

The CDR3 here is CASSLSLAGDSTDTQYF. In DNA, the CDR3 is TGTGCCAGCAGCTTGAGTTTAGCGGGGGACAGCACAGATACGCAGTATTTT. The rearrangement joins TRBV11-2 to TRBJ2-3; 9 nucleotides agree with TRBD2. The CDR3 sequence is 17 residues long. CDR1 SGHAT and CDR2 FQNNGV come from the germline V gene. With 3 bases clipped from V and 0 bases from J, the junction kept 7 bases outside the gene matches.

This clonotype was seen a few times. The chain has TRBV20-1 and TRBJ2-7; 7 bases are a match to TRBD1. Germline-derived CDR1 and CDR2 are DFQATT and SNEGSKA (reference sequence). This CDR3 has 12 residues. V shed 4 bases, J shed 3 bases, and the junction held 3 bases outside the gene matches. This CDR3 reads CSATDRDYEQYF. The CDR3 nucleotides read TGCAGTGCTACAGACAGGGACTACGAGCAGTACTTC.

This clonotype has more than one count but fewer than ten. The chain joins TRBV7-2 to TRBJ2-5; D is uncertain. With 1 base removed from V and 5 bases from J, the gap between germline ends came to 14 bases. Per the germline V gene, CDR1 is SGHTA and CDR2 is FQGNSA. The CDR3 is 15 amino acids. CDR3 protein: CASSLVTPSTETQYF. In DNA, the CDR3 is TGTGCCAGCAGCTTAGTGACTCCAAGTACGGAGACCCAGTACTTC. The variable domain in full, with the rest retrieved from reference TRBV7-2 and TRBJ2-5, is GAGVSQSPSNKVTEKGKDVELRCDPISGHTALYWYRQSLGQGLEFLIYFQGNSAPDKSGLPSDRFSAERTGGSVSTLTIQRTQQEDSAVYLCASSLVTPSTETQYFGPGTRLLVL.

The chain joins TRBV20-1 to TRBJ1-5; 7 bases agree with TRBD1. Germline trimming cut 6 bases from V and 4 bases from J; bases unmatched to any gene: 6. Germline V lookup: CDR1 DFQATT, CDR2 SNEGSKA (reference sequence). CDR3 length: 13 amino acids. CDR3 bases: TGCAGTGCCGGGGACAGAAGAAATCAGCCCCAGCATTTT. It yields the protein CSAGDRRNQPQHF.

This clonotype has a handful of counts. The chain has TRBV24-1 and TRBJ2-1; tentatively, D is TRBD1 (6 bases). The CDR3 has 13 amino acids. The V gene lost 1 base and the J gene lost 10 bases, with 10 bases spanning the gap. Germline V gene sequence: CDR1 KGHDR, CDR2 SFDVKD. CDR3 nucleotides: TGTGCCACCAGTGATTTTAGGGGGTCCGAGCAGTTCTTC. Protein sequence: CATSDFRGSEQFF.

The CDR3 loop reads CASSVSSLGDGYTF. Here the CDR3 DNA reads TGTGCCAGCAGCGTAAGCAGTCTGGGTGATGGCTACACCTTC. The chain couples TRBV11-2 to TRBJ1-2; D call uncertain. Germline-derived CDR1 and CDR2 are SGHAT and FQNNGV. This CDR3 comprises 14 residues. V gave up 5 bases and J gave up 6 bases, with 16 bases separating them.

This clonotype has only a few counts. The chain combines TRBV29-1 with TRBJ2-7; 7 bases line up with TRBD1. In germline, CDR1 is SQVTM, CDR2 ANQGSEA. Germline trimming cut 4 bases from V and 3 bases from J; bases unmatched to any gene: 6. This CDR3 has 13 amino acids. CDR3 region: CSVARQGVYEQYF. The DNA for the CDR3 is TGCAGCGTTGCTAGACAGGGAGTCTACGAGCAGTACTTC.

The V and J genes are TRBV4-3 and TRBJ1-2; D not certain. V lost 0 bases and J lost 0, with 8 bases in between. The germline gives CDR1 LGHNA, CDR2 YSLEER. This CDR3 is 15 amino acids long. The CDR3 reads CASSQDYGTNYGYTF. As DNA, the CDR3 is TGCGCCAGCAGCCAAGATTACGGCACTAACTATGGCTACACCTTC.

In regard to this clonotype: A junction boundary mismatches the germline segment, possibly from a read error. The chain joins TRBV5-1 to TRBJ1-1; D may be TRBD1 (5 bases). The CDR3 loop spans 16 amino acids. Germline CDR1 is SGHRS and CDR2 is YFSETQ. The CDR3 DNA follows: TGCGTCAGCAGCTCGTCAAGGGGATATAGTAACACTGAAGCTTTCTTT. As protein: CVSSSSRGYSNTEAFF.

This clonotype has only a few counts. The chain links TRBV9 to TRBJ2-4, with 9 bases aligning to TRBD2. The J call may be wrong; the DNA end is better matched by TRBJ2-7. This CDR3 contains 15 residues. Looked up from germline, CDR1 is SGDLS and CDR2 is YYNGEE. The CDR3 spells CASSLSGGPTYEQYF. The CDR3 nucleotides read TGTGCCAGCAGTCTTAGCGGGGGACCCACCTACGAGCAGTACTTC.

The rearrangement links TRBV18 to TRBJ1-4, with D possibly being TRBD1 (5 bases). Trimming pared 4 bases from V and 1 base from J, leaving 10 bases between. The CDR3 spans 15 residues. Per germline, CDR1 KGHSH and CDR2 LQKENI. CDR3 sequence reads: CASSRGTQTNEKLFF. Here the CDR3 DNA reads TGTGCCAGCTCACGCGGGACCCAAACTAATGAAAAACTGTTTTTT.

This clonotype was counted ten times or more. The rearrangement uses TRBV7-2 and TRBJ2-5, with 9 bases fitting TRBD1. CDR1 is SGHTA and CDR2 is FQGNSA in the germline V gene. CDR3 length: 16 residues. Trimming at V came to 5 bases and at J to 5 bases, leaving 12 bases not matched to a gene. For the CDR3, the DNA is TGTGCCAGCAGCGCAGACTCGGACAGGGGCTTGGAGACCCAGTACTTC. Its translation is CASSADSDRGLETQYF.

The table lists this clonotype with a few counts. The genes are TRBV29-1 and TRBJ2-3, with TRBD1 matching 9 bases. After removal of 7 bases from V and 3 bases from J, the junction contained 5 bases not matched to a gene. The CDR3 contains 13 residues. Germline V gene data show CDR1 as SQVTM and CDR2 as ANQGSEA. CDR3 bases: TGCAGCGCCAACAGGGGGCAAACAGATACGCAGTATTTT. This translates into CSANRGQTDTQYF.